Listed here are 17 T cell receptor beta chains from one sample, sequenced in a study of T cell repertoires in cytomegalovirus infection. TCRdb itself ran the reads through MiXCR, one entry per CDR3 protein. This repertoire shows more than 650,000 distinct CDR3 sequences, 35% found once; its top ten account for around 2.8%. The specimen sequenced was PBMCs. These TCRs come from a human donor in good health (CMV status not recorded). Some clones in this sample may be carry-over from other donors' samples.

This clonotype showed up just a few times. The V gene is TRBV20-1, the J gene TRBJ2-7, with D possibly matching TRBD2 (7 bases). Per germline, CDR1 DFQATT and CDR2 SNEGSKA (reference sequence). CDR3 size: 16 residues. The germline V and J ends were trimmed by 5 bases and 5 bases, with 25 bases remaining between them. The CDR3 reads CSARWGRGSARHEQYF. CDR3 DNA sequence: TGCAGTGCTCGCTGGGGGCGGGGGAGCGCGAGGCACGAGCAGTACTTC.

Only a few counts were recorded for this clonotype. The chain links TRBV12-3 or TRBV12-4 to TRBJ1-5; tentatively, D is TRBD1 (5 bases). This CDR3 comprises 16 residues. V was clipped by 5 bases and J by 3 bases, with 17 bases between them. Here the CDR3 DNA reads TGTGCCAGCAGTCCAGGGAGGAAGGGCCCCAATCAGCCCCAGCATTTT. Its protein product is CASSPGRKGPNQPQHF.

This clonotype has ten or more counts. This chain joins TRBV7-6 and TRBJ1-6; D not certain. The V end lost 8 bases, the J end lost 6 bases, and 17 bases lay between the germline ends. Germline assignment: CDR1 SGHVS and CDR2 FNYEAQ. The CDR3 runs to 15 residues. In DNA form, the CDR3 reads TGTGCCAGCGGACCGACGGTGGCACTTAATTCACCCCTCCACTTT. Its translation: CASGPTVALNSPLHF.

This clonotype appeared a single time. V gene TRBV20-1 combines with J gene TRBJ2-1; TRBD2 matches at 13 bases. In germline, CDR1 is DFQATT, CDR2 SNEGSKA (reference sequence). This CDR3 comprises 13 residues. V shed 5 bases, J shed 9 bases, and the junction held 4 bases outside the gene matches. The CDR3: CSAGTSGKGEQFF. The CDR3 nucleotides are TGCAGTGCTGGGACTAGCGGGAAGGGTGAGCAGTTCTTC.

To note about this clonotype: A read error is possible here, since a much larger clone lies one base away. This chain links TRBV11-3 with TRBJ2-7; TRBD1 matches at 9 bases. CDR3 length: 13 residues. CDR1 is SGHNT and CDR2 is YENEEA in the germline V gene. CDR3 DNA: TGTGCCAGAAGCTGGGGACAGGGCTACGAGCAGTACTTC. It yields the protein CARSWGQGYEQYF.

This clonotype has only a few counts. The V and J genes are TRBV19 and TRBJ1-5; D possibly corresponds to TRBD1 (5 bases). The CDR3 has 13 residues. Germline V lookup: CDR1 LNHDA, CDR2 SQIVND (reference sequence). The V and J ends lost 7 bases and 9 bases respectively, with 16 bases between them. Here the CDR3 DNA reads TGTGCCAGTACGGGGGACCTGGGTTTGCCCCAGCATTTT. It yields the protein CASTGDLGLPQHF.

The chain uses TRBV10-2 and TRBJ1-1; weak D call: TRBD1 (5 bases). Trimming took off 6 bases at V and 4 bases at J, with 9 bases between the two ends. Per the germline V gene, CDR1 is WSHSY and CDR2 is SAAADI. The CDR3 sequence is 12 residues long. The CDR3 reads CASRLTATEAFF. CDR3 bases: TGCGCCAGCAGATTGACAGCCACTGAAGCTTTCTTT.

Only a few counts were recorded for this clonotype. V and J are TRBV27 and TRBJ2-5; tentative D call: TRBD1 (7 bases). Per the germline V gene, CDR1 is MNHEY and CDR2 is SMNVEV (reference sequence). The CDR3 totals 13 residues. V lost 5 bases, J lost 3 bases, and 10 bases lay in between. CDR3: CASSGGTEETQYF. CDR3 DNA sequence: TGTGCCAGCAGTGGCGGGACAGAAGAGACCCAGTACTTC.

The chain links TRBV20-1 to TRBJ2-5, with D unclear. Trimming took 4 bases from V and 3 from J, leaving 9 bases between them. Germline V gene lookup returns CDR1 DFQATT and CDR2 SNEGSKA (reference sequence). The CDR3 runs 12 residues. As DNA, the CDR3 is TGCAGTGCTAACCCTGGGGAAGAGACCCAGTACTTC. It encodes CSANPGEETQYF.

This clonotype was detected only once. The V call is TRBV5-4, the J call TRBJ2-7; no clear D gene. CDR3 length equals 14 residues. V lost 3 bases and J lost 3, with 13 bases in between. CDR1 is SGHNT, CDR2 YYREEE, per germline (reference sequence). The CDR3 DNA reads TGTGCCAGCAGCTACGATAACGGGTACTACGAGCAGTACTTC. Translation gives CASSYDNGYYEQYF.

The chain joins TRBV2 to TRBJ1-6; tentatively, D is TRBD1 (6 bases). CDR1 and CDR2 (germline): SNHLY, FYNNEI. The CDR3 runs to 14 residues. V lost 6 bases and J 9 bases, leaving 15 bases between the germline ends. CDR3 region: CASRQTGLPSPLHF. The CDR3 bases are TGTGCCAGCAGACAAACAGGGTTACCTTCACCCCTCCACTTT.

This rearrangement joins TRBV5-1 to TRBJ2-7, with TRBD2 matching 9 bases. V gave up 1 base and J gave up 5 bases; unmatched junction bases: 4. In germline, CDR1 is SGHRS, CDR2 YFSETQ. The CDR3 consists of 14 residues. CDR3 region: CASSLMRGGDEQYF. The CDR3 DNA sequence: TGCGCCAGCAGCTTGATGCGGGGGGGGGACGAGCAGTACTTC.

V and J are TRBV19 and TRBJ1-4, with D maybe TRBD1 (6 bases). This CDR3 has 13 amino acids. Trimming took off 4 bases at V and 4 bases at J, with 7 bases between the two ends. Germline V gene sequence: CDR1 LNHDA, CDR2 SQIVND (reference sequence). For the CDR3, the DNA is TGTGCCAGTAGTAACAGGGTTAATGAAAAACTGTTTTTT. It translates to CASSNRVNEKLFF.

The chain uses TRBV28 and TRBJ1-3, with a possible D match to TRBD1 (5 bases). Per the germline V gene, CDR1 is MDHEN and CDR2 is SYDVKM. CDR3 length equals 15 residues. V lost 6 bases to trimming and J lost 2 bases, with 14 bases between them. CDR3 sequence reads: CASSSPRGAGNTIYF. In nucleotides, the CDR3 is TGTGCCAGCAGCTCCCCACGGGGGGCTGGAAACACCATATATTTT.

V usage is TRBV19 and J usage is TRBJ2-1, with D perhaps matching TRBD2 (6 bases). Between the trimmed V and J ends, which lost 5 bases and 1 base, there was a span of 21 bases. Looked up from germline, CDR1 is LNHDA and CDR2 is SQIVND (reference sequence). This CDR3 spans 18 amino acids. In DNA, the CDR3 is TGTGCCAGTAGTGTCCAGATTCTTCTAGCGACATCCTACAATGAGCAGTTCTTC. It translates to CASSVQILLATSYNEQFF.

This clonotype showed up many times. The chain couples TRBV11-1 to TRBJ2-5; 7 nucleotides line up with TRBD1. The CDR3 consists of 15 residues. Germline-derived CDR1 and CDR2 are SGHAT and FQDESV (reference sequence). V shed 4 bases and J 5 bases; nucleotides not matched to a gene: 10. CDR3 nucleotide sequence: TGTGCCAGCAGCTACGACAGGGACCTAGGGGAGACCCAGTACTTC. It codes for CASSYDRDLGETQYF. Together with reference TRBV11-1 and TRBJ2-5, the CDR3 gives the full variable domain: EAEVAQSPRYKITEKSQAVAFWCDPISGHATLYWYRQILGQGPELLVQFQDESVVDDSQLPKDRFSAERLKGVDSTLKIQPAELGDSAMYLCASSYDRDLGETQYFGPGTRLLVL.

The rearrangement links TRBV7-8 to TRBJ2-2; 14 positions match TRBD2. CDR1 is SGHVS and CDR2 is FQNEAQ in the germline V gene. J was trimmed by 2 bases and V by 5 bases; bases with no gene match: 10. The CDR3 has 19 amino acids. CDR3 bases: TGTGCCAGCAGCGACGGACTAGCGGGAGGTCCCTTTAACACCGGGGAGCTGTTTTTT. Protein sequence: CASSDGLAGGPFNTGELFF.